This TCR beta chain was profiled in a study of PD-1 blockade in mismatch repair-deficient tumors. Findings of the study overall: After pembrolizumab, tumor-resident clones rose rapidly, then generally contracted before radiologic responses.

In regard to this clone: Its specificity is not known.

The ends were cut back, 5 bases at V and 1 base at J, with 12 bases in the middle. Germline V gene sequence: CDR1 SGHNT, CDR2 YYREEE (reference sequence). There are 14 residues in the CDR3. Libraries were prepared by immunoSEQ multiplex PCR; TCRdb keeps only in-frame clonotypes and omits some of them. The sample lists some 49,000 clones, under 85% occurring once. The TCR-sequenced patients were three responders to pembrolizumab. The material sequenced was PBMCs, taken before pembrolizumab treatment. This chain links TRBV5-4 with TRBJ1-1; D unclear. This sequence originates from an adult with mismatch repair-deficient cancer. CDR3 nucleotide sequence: TGTGCCAGCAGTATGTCGGTCTCGAACACTGAAGCTTTCTTT. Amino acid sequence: CASSMSVSNTEAFF.